This is a list of T cell receptor beta chains from one sample in a study of blood T cell repertoires in COVID-19. Assay: immunoSEQ multiplex PCR; the TCRdb copy retains only in-frame clones and omits some. The data contain roughly 110,000 clones, roughly 80% of them singletons. The sequencing input was peripheral blood. The receptors derive from a woman in her thirties or forties with acute or convalescent COVID-19. Each CDR3 is given with its conserved first and last residue. D genes are given only for firm matches. Rows give clone size only sometimes, using once, few, many, or a class for an expanded clone.

J	D	size	V	DNA	CDR3
TRBJ1-1	TRBD1	NA	TRBV29-1	TGCAGCGTAGAACGGGACAGGAACACTGAAGCTTTCTTT	CSVERDRNTEAFF
TRBJ1-5	TRBD1	once	TRBV27	TGTGCCAGCAGTTTACGCAGGGGGCAGCCCCAGCATTTT	CASSLRRGQPQHF
TRBJ1-5	TRBD1	NA	TRBV9	TGTGCCAGCAGCGTAGGGGCAGGGGGCGCAGATCAGCCCCAGCATTTT	CASSVGAGGADQPQHF
TRBJ2-1	TRBD2	NA	TRBV3-1/TRBV3-2	TGTGCCAGCAGCCCCGGACTAGCGGGGGGGAACAATGAGCAGTTCTTC	CASSPGLAGGNNEQFF
TRBJ1-6	TRBD1	once	TRBV18	TGTGCCAGCTCACCACAGGCGGGACAGGGGATTGATTCACCCCTCCACTTT	CASSPQAGQGIDSPLHF
TRBJ2-1	NA	NA	TRBV7-2	TGTGCCAGCAGTCAATATAGCGACGGGTACAATGAGCAGTTCTTC	CASSQYSDGYNEQFF
TRBJ2-2	NA	once	TRBV12-2	TGTGCAAGTCGCTTAGCAAGGTCCACTAGATCCACCGGGGAGCTGTTTTTT	CASRLARSTRSTGELFF
TRBJ2-3	TRBD2	NA	TRBV2	TGTGCCAGCAGTGGGCTAGCGGCCCGCACAGATACGCAGTATTTT	CASSGLAARTDTQYF
TRBJ1-1	TRBD1	NA	TRBV15	TGTGCCACCAGCAGAGGGGGACAGGGGAACACTGAAGCTTTCTTT	CATSRGGQGNTEAFF
TRBJ2-3	TRBD1	NA	TRBV2	TGTGCCAGCAGTGGACAGGGGCGAGATACGCAGTATTTT	CASSGQGRDTQYF
TRBJ1-2	NA	NA	TRBV14	TGTGCCAGCAGCCAAGACGCGGGGCTGGACTATGGCTACACCTTC	CASSQDAGLDYGYTF
TRBJ1-5	NA	NA	TRBV5-6	TGTGCCAGCAGCCCGGGCAATCAGCCCCAGCATTTT	CASSPGNQPQHF
TRBJ1-2	NA	NA	TRBV11-2	TGTGCCAGCAGCCTGAAGGGGGTGGATGGCTACACCTTC	CASSLKGVDGYTF
TRBJ2-1	NA	NA	TRBV6-6	TGTGCCAGCAGTCCCCGGTGGGGGACACCTTCCTACAATGAGCAGTTCTTC	CASSPRWGTPSYNEQFF
TRBJ2-1	NA	NA	TRBV4-1	TGCGCCAGCAGCCAACACGGGGGGCCGAACAATGAGCAGTTCTTC	CASSQHGGPNNEQFF
TRBJ2-7	NA	few	TRBV25-1	TGTGCCAGCAGTGAACCGGGAGAACGGGAGCAGTACTTC	CASSEPGEREQYF
TRBJ1-2	NA	NA	TRBV19	TGTGCCAGTAGTACCACGGGGTATCTCACCTTC	CASSTTGYLTF
TRBJ1-1	NA	NA	TRBV18	TGTGCCAGCTCACTAGGACAGATATTCATGAACACTGAAGCTTTCTTT	CASSLGQIFMNTEAFF
TRBJ2-7	NA	NA	TRBV6-2/TRBV6-3	TGTGCCAGCAGCGTTACGGGGGATGGCGGGGCCTACGAGCAGTACTTC	CASSVTGDGGAYEQYF
TRBJ1-3	TRBD1	NA	TRBV12-3/TRBV12-4	TGTGCCAGCAGTTGGACAGGAGGAAACACCATATATTTT	CASSWTGGNTIYF
TRBJ2-3	NA	NA	TRBV6-6	TGTGCCAGCAAACCTCTGAACCTTTGGGCCACAGATACGCAGTATTTT	CASKPLNLWATDTQYF
TRBJ1-1	NA	NA	TRBV2	TGTGCCAGCAGCCTAATCTCGGGGGGGGGCACTGAAGCTTTCTTT	CASSLISGGGTEAFF
TRBJ1-6	NA	NA	TRBV5-1	TGCGCCAGCAGCTTGATCTCAGGCAGTAATTCACCCCTCCACTTT	CASSLISGSNSPLHF
TRBJ1-1	TRBD1	few	TRBV28	TGTGCCAGCAGTTTACCTGGGACAGGGATCCCTGAAGCTTTCTTT	CASSLPGTGIPEAFF
TRBJ1-6	TRBD1	few	TRBV6-4	TGTGCCAGCAGTGAGCGACAGGGAGGTTTGCCCCTCCACTTT	CASSERQGGLPLHF
TRBJ2-7	TRBD1	NA	TRBV13	TGTGCCAGCAGCCTACAGGGGAATCACGAGCAGTACTTC	CASSLQGNHEQYF
TRBJ1-4	NA	NA	TRBV6-1	TGTGCCAGTAACAATCTGTATCCTGGTGAAAAACTGTTTTTT	CASNNLYPGEKLFF
TRBJ2-1	TRBD2	NA	TRBV2	TGTGCCAGCACTTTAGCGGGGGGCAGAAACAATGAGCAGTTCTTC	CASTLAGGRNNEQFF
TRBJ1-6	NA	NA	TRBV7-9	TGTGCCACCCAGGGCAGGGATAATTCACCCCTCCACTTT	CATQGRDNSPLHF
TRBJ1-6	TRBD1	once	TRBV7-9	TGTGCCAGCAGTCGTGCCGGGACAGCTCTATATAATTCACCCCTCCACTTT	CASSRAGTALYNSPLHF
TRBJ1-6	NA	once	TRBV6-1	TGTGCCAGCAGTGAAAGGAGACAGAATAATTCACCCCTCCACTTT	CASSERRQNNSPLHF
TRBJ2-7	NA	few	TRBV10-3	TGTGCCATCAGTGATGTTGGACAAGCATACGAGCAGTACTTC	CAISDVGQAYEQYF
TRBJ1-1	NA	once	TRBV6-6	TGTGCCAGCAGTTACTCGATAGCGGGAAACACTGAAGCTTTCTTT	CASSYSIAGNTEAFF
TRBJ2-5	NA	NA	TRBV6-6	TGTGCCAGCAGTCCCCGGTGGGGGGGGGCCTTTGGGAAAGAGACCCAGTACTTC	CASSPRWGGAFGKETQYF
TRBJ1-5	NA	once	TRBV6-5	TGTGCCAGCAGTCAGTATCAGCCCCAGCATTTT	CASSQYQPQHF
TRBJ2-3	NA	NA	TRBV30	TGTGCCTGGAGTACACCTAGCAGCACAGATACGCAGTATTTT	CAWSTPSSTDTQYF
TRBJ1-3	NA	once	TRBV2	TGTGCCAGCAGTGAAGCCCTCCCGGGGCGGGGCACCATATATTTT	CASSEALPGRGTIYF
TRBJ2-2	TRBD1	once	TRBV18	TGTGCCAGCTCACGATTCACCGGATCGGGACAGGGTTACACCGGGGAGCTGTTTTTT	CASSRFTGSGQGYTGELFF
TRBJ1-1	TRBD1	NA	TRBV5-1	TGCGCCAGCAGCGGGGGACAGGGTCATGAAGCTTTCTTT	CASSGGQGHEAFF
TRBJ2-7	TRBD1	NA	TRBV27	TGTGCCAGCAGTTTACACAGGGGAGAGCCCTACGAGCAGTACTTC	CASSLHRGEPYEQYF
TRBJ1-2	NA	NA	TRBV19	TGTGCCAGTAGTATCGGACAGACAACGGGCCTTAGCTATGGCTACACCTTC	CASSIGQTTGLSYGYTF
TRBJ1-6	NA	NA	TRBV6-5	TGTGCCAGCAATATAGACAGTAATCCACCCCTCCACTTT	CASNIDSNPPLHF
TRBJ2-7	NA	NA	TRBV6-1	TGTGCCAGCAGTGAAGCCCTAGTGACAGCCTACGAGCAGTACTTC	CASSEALVTAYEQYF
TRBJ1-6	NA	NA	TRBV11-2	TGTGCCAGCAGCTTAGGGCCACAGGGTAATTCACCCCTCCACTTT	CASSLGPQGNSPLHF
TRBJ2-1	NA	NA	TRBV30	TGTGCCTGGAGTTCGGGGGATACGGCTTACAATGAGCAGTTCTTC	CAWSSGDTAYNEQFF